This TCR beta chain was sequenced during a study of shared clonotypes between healthy human individuals. Germline lookup yields CDR1 MDHEN and CDR2 SYDVKM. The CDR3 is 16 residues long. Trimming pared 7 bases from V and 4 bases from J, leaving 22 bases between. Replicate sorted-subset PCRs were loaded with around 200 ng DNA, 25,000 to 30,000 T cell genomes. Sequenced by immunoSEQ multiplex PCR; TCRdb stores in-frame clones only, minus some. The table shows 500,000 or so clones, with 95% to 96% occurring only once. The specimen was naive CD4+ T cells sorted from blood. Subset reported: CD45RA+ positively selected. This clonotype originated in a woman aged 30 to 39 in good health. V gene TRBV28 combines with J gene TRBJ2-5, with TRBD2 as a possible D gene (7 bases). As DNA, the CDR3 is TGTGCCAGCAACCCGGAGGGGGAGGGTTTTCGAGAGACCCAGTACTTC. Translating gives CASNPEGEGFRETQYF.